The table lists the clone carrying this T cell receptor beta chain with a few counts. The sample belongs to a study of blood T cell repertoires in COVID-19. V was pared by 6 bases and J by 10 bases, with 9 bases between. The CDR3 has 11 amino acids. Germline CDR1 LGHDT, CDR2 YNNKEL (reference sequence). Using immunoSEQ multiplex PCR, the repertoire was profiled, and TCRdb retains in-frame clones only, with some absent. The table lists 200,000 to 250,000 clones, 82% of them singletons. The sample taken for sequencing was peripheral blood. The sequence was obtained from a woman of 80 years or more with COVID-19, enrolled during active disease. The rearrangement joins TRBV3-1 (or the pseudogene TRBV3-2) to TRBJ2-2; possible D gene TRBD1, 5 bases. CDR3 in DNA: TGTGCCAGCAGAGGGGCTGAGGAGCTGTTTTTT. It specifies CASRGAEELFF.